The text below deals with one T cell receptor beta chain. This sample is part of a study of shared clonotypes between healthy human individuals. In germline, CDR1 is LGHNA, CDR2 YSLEER. This CDR3 has 17 residues. Trimming cost V 2 bases and J 1 base; bases outside gene matches: 6. Clones were sequenced by immunoSEQ multiplex PCR, and TCRdb holds only the in-frame ones, with some missing. The profile shows about 2.2 million clones, approximately 92% of them singletons. Naive CD8 cells lacked CD45RO, underwent positive selection for CCR7 and left out terminally differentiated effector memory CD45RA+ cells.

The chain uses TRBV4-3 and TRBJ2-2, with 8 bases matching TRBD1. The specimen was naive CD8+ T cells from PBMCs. The sequence was collected from a man younger than 35 in good health. Some clones in this sample may be carry-over from other donors' samples. The CDR3 DNA reads TGCGCCAGCAGCCAAACGGCCGGGACAGGGAACACCGGGGAGCTGTTTTTT. It specifies CASSQTAGTGNTGELFF.